The clone carrying this T cell receptor (beta chain) was observed many times. Germline and junction disagree at one end, which may indicate a read error. As originally analysed: Reference gene primer amplification gave nucleated cell count estimates. Only in-frame clones appear in the TCRdb table, and some are missing; sequencing was by immunoSEQ multiplex PCR. V and J calls and clone size are copied from that table; D and trimming were computed from the DNA. Of over 150,000 clones listed, 86% are singletons. These data originate in a study of blood T cell repertoires in COVID-19. Study-level background: Samples of COVID-19 (acute and convalescent) were obtained from the United States, Italy and Spain. T cells, B-cell-depleted T cells, or PBMCs supplied cDNA or gDNA.

The sample consisted of peripheral blood. This receptor was taken from a man between 50 and 59 years old with active or convalescent COVID-19.

The CDR3 sequence is CASREAGVGNEQFF. CDR3 DNA sequence: TGTGCCAGCAGGGAAGCGGGAGTTGGTAATGAGCAGTTCTTC. V is TRBV6-1 and J is TRBJ2-1, with 8 bases that match TRBD2. The CDR3 runs 14 residues. Germline V gives CDR1 MNHNS, CDR2 SASEGT.